A selection of T cell receptor beta chains follows, all from one sample in a study of cytomegalovirus exposure and HLA in healthy donors. The method was immunoSEQ multiplex PCR; TCRdb's version includes in-frame clones alone and lacks a portion of them. The sample holds over 55,000 clones, approximately 87% seen once. What was sequenced was PBMCs. These receptors all come from a man younger than 30 in good health and CMV-seronegative. The CDR3 runs from the conserved cysteine through the conserved F or W. The D gene is left open where the match is weak. The size entry is marked missing in some rows and otherwise reads once, few, many or a size class.

size	V	J	D	DNA	CDR3
few	TRBV9	TRBJ1-6	NA	TGTGCCAGCAGCTCGTATGGGTTGGAGAATTCACCCCTCCACTTT	CASSSYGLENSPLHF
NA	TRBV7-2	TRBJ1-2	NA	TGTGCCAGCAGCTTAGCACCGGGACAATCCTATAACTATGGCTACACCTTC	CASSLAPGQSYNYGYTF
NA	TRBV7-8	TRBJ1-2	TRBD1	TGTGCCAGCAGCTCAGGACAGGGGGCGGGAGGCTACACCTTC	CASSSGQGAGGYTF
NA	TRBV5-1	TRBJ2-7	TRBD1	TGCGCCAGCAGCTTGGGACAGGGGGGCATCGAGCAGTACTTC	CASSLGQGGIEQYF
NA	TRBV19	TRBJ2-7	NA	TGTGCCAGTAGTCGCAAGAGCTCCTACGAGCAGTACTTC	CASSRKSSYEQYF
few	TRBV6-5	TRBJ1-5	NA	TGTGCCAGCAGCACCTCGGGGGGTCTGGGGCCCCAGCATTTT	CASSTSGGLGPQHF
NA	TRBV28	TRBJ1-2	TRBD1	TGTGCCAGCAGTCGACAGGGGGCCTATGGCTACACCTTC	CASSRQGAYGYTF
few	TRBV4-1	TRBJ1-1	NA	TGCGCCAGCAGCCAAGTTCAGAACACTGAAGCTTTCTTT	CASSQVQNTEAFF
NA	TRBV18	TRBJ1-2	TRBD1	TGTGCCAGCTCACCGGGGGGACAGGGGGCACAGGGCTACACCTTC	CASSPGGQGAQGYTF
NA	TRBV6-1	TRBJ1-1	NA	TGTGCCAGCAGTGATGTAAAGCCTGAAGCTTTCTTT	CASSDVKPEAFF
NA	TRBV18	TRBJ1-1	NA	TGTGCCAGCTCACCCGGAGGAGAGAGTAAAGCTTTCTTT	CASSPGGESKAFF
NA	TRBV7-9	TRBJ2-3	NA	TGTGCCAGCGGGGCAGGGGAGGGGGTAGATACGCAGTATTTT	CASGAGEGVDTQYF
NA	TRBV19	TRBJ2-3	TRBD1	TGTGCCAGTACCGAAACAGGGGACACGCAGTATTTT	CASTETGDTQYF
NA	TRBV7-6	TRBJ2-7	TRBD2	TGTGCCAGCAGCTTAGCTCTAGCGGGGGGGGACTACGAGCAGTACTTC	CASSLALAGGDYEQYF
NA	TRBV27	TRBJ2-7	TRBD1	TGTGCCAGCAGTTCCCCCGGGACAGAACCCTATTATCAGGACTTC	CASSSPGTEPYYQDF
NA	TRBV9	TRBJ2-1	TRBD2	TGTGCCAGCAGCGAGGGGACTAGAGGGTCAGGGCAGTTCTTC	CASSEGTRGSGQFF
NA	TRBV6-5	TRBJ1-1	NA	TGTGCCAGCAGTTACCCACAGGGAGTTAAAGCTTTCTTT	CASSYPQGVKAFF
NA	TRBV28	TRBJ1-6	TRBD1	TGTGCCAGCAGTTCGGGGACAGGAGTGAATTCACCCCTCCACTTT	CASSSGTGVNSPLHF
NA	TRBV5-6	TRBJ1-6	NA	TGTGCCAGCAGCTTGGGCACAGGGCTTAGGAATTCACCCCTCCACTTT	CASSLGTGLRNSPLHF
NA	TRBV4-2	TRBJ1-1	TRBD1	TGTGCCAGCAGCCACGGGGGACAGGGGGTAGGGAACACTGAAGCTTTCTTT	CASSHGGQGVGNTEAFF
NA	TRBV15	TRBJ2-1	NA	TGTGCCACCAGCAGAGATCACTATGAGCAGTTCTTC	CATSRDHYEQFF
NA	TRBV19	TRBJ2-7	NA	TGTGCCAGTAGTCCCGGTCCTTTCGTCTACGAGCAGTACTTC	CASSPGPFVYEQYF
NA	TRBV11-3	TRBJ1-1	TRBD1	TGTGCCAGCAGCATCCAGGGGGGAACTGAAGCTTTCTTT	CASSIQGGTEAFF
once	TRBV6-1	TRBJ2-3	NA	TGTGCCAGCAATGGTCAGGGGACAGATACGCAGTATTTT	CASNGQGTDTQYF
NA	TRBV28	TRBJ1-1	NA	TGTGCCAGCAGGAGGTGGGGGGGTTGGGGGGAAAACACTGAAGCTTTCTTT	CASRRWGGWGENTEAFF
NA	TRBV7-9	TRBJ2-6	NA	TGTGCCAGCAGCCTTAGGGGATCTGGGGCCAACGTCCTGACTTTC	CASSLRGSGANVLTF
NA	TRBV18	TRBJ2-5	NA	TGTGCCAGCTCACCCGCAGGGACACCACAAGAGACCCAGTACTTC	CASSPAGTPQETQYF
NA	TRBV11-2	TRBJ1-5	NA	TGTGCCAGCAGCGCGGGGGGAAATCAGCCCCAGCATTTT	CASSAGGNQPQHF
NA	TRBV11-2	TRBJ2-3	NA	TGTGCCAGCAGCTTAGATGGGGCAATAGATACGCAGTATTTT	CASSLDGAIDTQYF
few	TRBV27	TRBJ2-7	NA	TGTGCCAGCAGTTTCAGAGGGAGCTACGAGCAGTACTTC	CASSFRGSYEQYF
NA	TRBV7-6	TRBJ1-1	TRBD1	TGTGCCAGCAGTTCTATCACAGGGGCGAGTGAAGCTTTCTTT	CASSSITGASEAFF
NA	TRBV5-1	TRBJ1-1	TRBD1	TGCGCCAGCAGCCGGAATCCTCCCGGTACAGGGGGCACTGAAGCTTTCTTT	CASSRNPPGTGGTEAFF
NA	TRBV6-5	TRBJ1-4	NA	TGTGCCAGCAGCAGGGGTGAAAAACTGTTTTTT	CASSRGEKLFF
NA	TRBV9	TRBJ1-2	NA	TGTGCCAGCAGCGTAGGATTGAGGTATGGCTACACCTTC	CASSVGLRYGYTF
NA	TRBV7-9	TRBJ2-5	TRBD2	TGTGCCAGCAGCTTAGAAGTGGGGACTAGCGGACAAGAGACCCAGTACTTC	CASSLEVGTSGQETQYF